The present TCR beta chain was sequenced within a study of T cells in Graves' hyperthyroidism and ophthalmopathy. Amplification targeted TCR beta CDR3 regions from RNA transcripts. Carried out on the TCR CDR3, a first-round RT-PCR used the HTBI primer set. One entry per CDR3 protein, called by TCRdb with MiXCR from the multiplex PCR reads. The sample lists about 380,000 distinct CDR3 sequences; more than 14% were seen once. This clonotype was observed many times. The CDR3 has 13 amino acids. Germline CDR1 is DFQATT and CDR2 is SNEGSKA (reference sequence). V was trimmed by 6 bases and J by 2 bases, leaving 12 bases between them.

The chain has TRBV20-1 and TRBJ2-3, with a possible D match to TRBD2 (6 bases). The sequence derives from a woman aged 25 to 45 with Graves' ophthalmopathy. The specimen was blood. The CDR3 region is CSAHRDFTDTQYF. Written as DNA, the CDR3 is TGCAGTGCCCATCGGGACTTCACAGATACGCAGTATTTT.